These T cell receptor beta chains were read from a single sample in a study of cytomegalovirus exposure and HLA in healthy donors. The method was immunoSEQ multiplex PCR; TCRdb's version includes in-frame clones alone and lacks a portion of them. Of under 80,000 clones in the sample, approximately 88% were seen once. Input material: PBMCs. The receptors were sampled from a young woman in good health and CMV-seronegative. CDR3s include the opening cysteine and the closing phenylalanine or tryptophan. The D gene is left open where the match is weak. Size is omitted from some rows. Given values are once, few, many or a class for expanded clones.

clone size: many
J gene: TRBJ1-2
V gene: TRBV7-2
D gene: NA
CDR3 DNA: TGTGCCAGCAGCTTGATGAGGTCTGGCTACACCTTC
CDR3 protein: CASSLMRSGYTF

clone size: NA
J gene: TRBJ2-3
V gene: TRBV15
D gene: NA
CDR3 DNA: TGTGCCACCAGCAGAGATCGGTGGCTAGACACAGATACGCAGTATTTT
CDR3 protein: CATSRDRWLDTDTQYF

clone size: NA
J gene: TRBJ2-5
V gene: TRBV4-1
D gene: TRBD2
CDR3 DNA: TGCGCCAGCAGCCCGGGACTAGCGGGGGGGCGATTTCACTTC
CDR3 protein: CASSPGLAGGRFHF

clone size: NA
J gene: TRBJ1-2
V gene: TRBV5-8
D gene: TRBD1
CDR3 DNA: TGTGCCAGCAGCCCACCGGACAGGGGGCAAGGCTACACCTTC
CDR3 protein: CASSPPDRGQGYTF

clone size: NA
J gene: TRBJ2-3
V gene: TRBV7-2
D gene: TRBD2
CDR3 DNA: TGTGCCAGCAGCCGACCAGCGGGAGAGACCGGAGATACGCAGTATTTT
CDR3 protein: CASSRPAGETGDTQYF

clone size: NA
J gene: TRBJ2-1
V gene: TRBV19
D gene: TRBD2
CDR3 DNA: TGTGCCAGTAGTACCTCCGGTCCGGGACTAGCGGGAGTTGGCTACAATGAGCAGTTCTTC
CDR3 protein: CASSTSGPGLAGVGYNEQFF

clone size: NA
J gene: TRBJ1-1
V gene: TRBV5-1
D gene: NA
CDR3 DNA: TGCGCCAGCAGCTTAACTGGCAGGGGCGGCACTGAAGCTTTCTTT
CDR3 protein: CASSLTGRGGTEAFF

clone size: NA
J gene: TRBJ2-7
V gene: TRBV5-8
D gene: TRBD2
CDR3 DNA: TGTGCCAGCAGCTTGGTAACTAGCGGAACCTACGAGCAGTACTTC
CDR3 protein: CASSLVTSGTYEQYF

clone size: few
J gene: TRBJ1-2
V gene: TRBV2
D gene: TRBD1
CDR3 DNA: TGTGCCAGACCCGGGACAGGGCTGGGCTATGGCTACACCTTC
CDR3 protein: CARPGTGLGYGYTF

clone size: NA
J gene: TRBJ2-7
V gene: TRBV2
D gene: TRBD2
CDR3 DNA: TGTGCCAGCAGGGGGACTAGCGGGAGAGCACACGAGCAGTACTTC
CDR3 protein: CASRGTSGRAHEQYF

clone size: few
J gene: TRBJ2-7
V gene: TRBV2
D gene: TRBD1
CDR3 DNA: TGTGCCGGAAGGACAGGGAGCTCCTACGAGCAGTACTTC
CDR3 protein: CAGRTGSSYEQYF

clone size: NA
J gene: TRBJ1-5
V gene: TRBV5-6
D gene: NA
CDR3 DNA: TGTGCCAGCAGCTCAAGGAGGCGGCAGCCCCAGCATTTT
CDR3 protein: CASSSRRRQPQHF

clone size: NA
J gene: TRBJ2-1
V gene: TRBV5-1
D gene: TRBD1
CDR3 DNA: TGCGCCAGCAGCGCGACATTGGACAGGTACTACAATGAGCAGTTCTTC
CDR3 protein: CASSATLDRYYNEQFF

clone size: NA
J gene: TRBJ1-2
V gene: TRBV5-1
D gene: TRBD1
CDR3 DNA: TGCGCCAGCAGCTTCTCTGGACAGGGGTTATCGGGCTACACCTTC
CDR3 protein: CASSFSGQGLSGYTF

clone size: NA
J gene: TRBJ1-2
V gene: TRBV25-1
D gene: TRBD1
CDR3 DNA: TGTGCCAGCACGGCCAGGGGGCAGGACTATGGCTACACCTTC
CDR3 protein: CASTARGQDYGYTF

clone size: NA
J gene: TRBJ1-2
V gene: TRBV7-9
D gene: NA
CDR3 DNA: TGTGCCAGCAGCTTTTGGGACACAGCTAACTATGGCTACACCTTC
CDR3 protein: CASSFWDTANYGYTF

clone size: once
J gene: TRBJ1-3
V gene: TRBV30
D gene: NA
CDR3 DNA: TGTGCCTGGAGTGCGTATGGGGCAAACACCATATATTTT
CDR3 protein: CAWSAYGANTIYF

clone size: NA
J gene: TRBJ1-1
V gene: TRBV28
D gene: TRBD1
CDR3 DNA: TGTGCCAGCAGTTTAGGACAGGCGAACACTGAAGCTTTCTTT
CDR3 protein: CASSLGQANTEAFF

clone size: few
J gene: TRBJ2-3
V gene: TRBV2
D gene: NA
CDR3 DNA: TGTGCCAGCAGGGGAAAAGCGGCTAGCACAGATACGCAGTATTTT
CDR3 protein: CASRGKAASTDTQYF

clone size: NA
J gene: TRBJ2-7
V gene: TRBV5-1
D gene: NA
CDR3 DNA: TGCGCCAGCAGCTCCGAAAACCCCACTTTACTCTACGAGCAGTACTTC
CDR3 protein: CASSSENPTLLYEQYF

clone size: NA
J gene: TRBJ1-1
V gene: TRBV28
D gene: TRBD1
CDR3 DNA: TGTGCCAGCAGTACGTACAGGGGGCGTGACACTGAAGCTTTCTTT
CDR3 protein: CASSTYRGRDTEAFF

clone size: once
J gene: TRBJ2-7
V gene: TRBV6-6
D gene: TRBD1
CDR3 DNA: TGTGCCAGCAGTGTATCCGGGACAGCCGTCAGCGAGCAGTACTTC
CDR3 protein: CASSVSGTAVSEQYF

clone size: NA
J gene: TRBJ2-1
V gene: TRBV27
D gene: NA
CDR3 DNA: TGTGCCAGCAGTCCTCGAAGCATGACCTACAATGAGCAGTTCTTC
CDR3 protein: CASSPRSMTYNEQFF

clone size: NA
J gene: TRBJ2-1
V gene: TRBV7-6
D gene: NA
CDR3 DNA: TGTGCCAGCAGCCCCGGTGTTGTCAATGAGCAGTTCTTC
CDR3 protein: CASSPGVVNEQFF

clone size: once
J gene: TRBJ2-2
V gene: TRBV30
D gene: NA
CDR3 DNA: TGTGCCTGGAGTGTACGGCATCGGGGTTACACCGGGGAGCTGTTTTTT
CDR3 protein: CAWSVRHRGYTGELFF

clone size: NA
J gene: TRBJ1-1
V gene: TRBV28
D gene: NA
CDR3 DNA: TGTGCCAGCAGTTCGAGACCTAGAGGATTTACTGAAGCTTTCTTT
CDR3 protein: CASSSRPRGFTEAFF

clone size: few
J gene: TRBJ1-1
V gene: TRBV7-9
D gene: TRBD1
CDR3 DNA: TGTGCCAGCAGCCCCGGGACAGGGGGCTTTGAAACCAACACTGAAGCTTTCTTT
CDR3 protein: CASSPGTGGFETNTEAFF

clone size: NA
J gene: TRBJ2-7
V gene: TRBV28
D gene: TRBD1
CDR3 DNA: TGTGCCAGCAGTGCCCCCCGCGACAGGGGCTCCTACGAGCAGTACTTC
CDR3 protein: CASSAPRDRGSYEQYF

clone size: NA
J gene: TRBJ2-2
V gene: TRBV18
D gene: NA
CDR3 DNA: TGTGCCAGCTCACCAGTGGCCCCCACCGGGGAGCTGTTTTTT
CDR3 protein: CASSPVAPTGELFF

clone size: NA
J gene: TRBJ2-3
V gene: TRBV6-4
D gene: TRBD1
CDR3 DNA: TGTGCCAGCAGTGACTTACAGGGGGCAGGAGGTACGCAGTATTTT
CDR3 protein: CASSDLQGAGGTQYF